The 26 T cell receptor beta chains in this list originate from one sample, sequenced in a study of blood T cell repertoires in COVID-19. Profiling relied on immunoSEQ multiplex PCR, and the TCRdb table lists in-frame clones only, not all of them. This sample has some 350,000 clones, with roughly nine tenths found just once. The sample was PBMCs or T cells enriched from blood (not recorded which). These receptors came from a man aged 18-30 years who had recovered from COVID-19.

In DNA form, the CDR3 reads TGTGCCTGGAGTGTAGGACAGGGTCCCTACAATGAGCAGTTCTTC. This encodes CAWSVGQGPYNEQFF. The chain combines TRBV30 with TRBJ2-1; TRBD1 matches at 8 bases. The ends lost 0 bases at V and 2 bases at J; junction bases unmatched: 3. The CDR3 is made up of 15 amino acids. Germline V CDR1 and CDR2: GTSNPN, SVGIG (reference sequence).

The rearrangement links TRBV7-2 to TRBJ1-4; 8 bases match TRBD1. Germline trimming cut 3 bases from V and 8 bases from J; bases unmatched to any gene: 11. CDR1 is SGHTA and CDR2 is FQGNSA in the germline V gene. This CDR3 contains 16 residues. CDR3 DNA sequence: TGTGCCAGCAGCTTTTGGGCAGGGACAGGAAACGAAAAACTGTTTTTT. This gives the protein CASSFWAGTGNEKLFF. Together with reference TRBV7-2 and TRBJ1-4, the CDR3 gives the full variable domain: GAGVSQSPSNKVTEKGKDVELRCDPISGHTALYWYRQSLGQGLEFLIYFQGNSAPDKSGLPSDRFSAERTGGSVSTLTIQRTQQEDSAVYLCASSFWAGTGNEKLFFGSGTQLSVL.

The genes are TRBV7-2 and TRBJ2-3, with D tentatively TRBD2 (5 bases). The CDR3 extends over 15 amino acids. Germline V gene lookup returns CDR1 SGHTA and CDR2 FQGNSA. V was pared by 0 bases and J by 2 bases, with 9 bases between. CDR3 DNA sequence: TGTGCCAGCAGCTTAGCCGGACTTGACACAGATACGCAGTATTTT. This encodes CASSLAGLDTDTQYF.

The J gene is TRBJ2-1, the V gene TRBV9; a possible D gene is TRBD1 (6 bases). This CDR3 contains 14 residues. V was cut by 0 bases and J by 8 bases, with 12 bases left in between. Germline CDR1 and CDR2: SGDLS and YYNGEE. The CDR3 protein is CASSVGRGVDEQFF. The DNA for the CDR3 is TGTGCCAGCAGCGTAGGCAGGGGAGTAGATGAGCAGTTCTTC. The full variable domain, with the rest looked up from reference TRBV9 and TRBJ2-1, is DSGVTQTPKHLITATGQRVTLRCSPRSGDLSVYWYQQSLDQGLQFLIQYYNGEERAKGNILERFSAQQFPDLHSELNLSSLELGDSALYFCASSVGRGVDEQFFGPGTRLTVL.

The V gene is TRBV28, the J gene TRBJ1-2, with 12 nucleotides matching TRBD1. Germline CDR1 and CDR2: MDHEN and SYDVKM. Germline trimming cut 10 bases from V and 8 bases from J; bases unmatched to any gene: 14. This CDR3 comprises 15 residues. CDR3 protein: CATPSAGQGAGGYTF. The CDR3 DNA reads as TGTGCCACCCCTTCCGCGGGACAGGGGGCGGGAGGCTACACCTTC.

The V and J genes are TRBV5-6 and TRBJ2-3; D might be TRBD1 (5 bases). Between the trimmed V and J ends, which lost 0 bases and 4 bases, there was a span of 6 bases. In germline, CDR1 is SGHDT, CDR2 YYEEEE. The CDR3 spans 13 residues. The CDR3 region is CASSLAGSDTQYF. CDR3 in DNA: TGTGCCAGCAGCTTGGCAGGGTCAGATACGCAGTATTTT. Full variable domain (rest looked up from reference TRBV5-6 and TRBJ2-3): DAGVTQSPTHLIKTRGQQVTLRCSPKSGHDTVSWYQQALGQGPQFIFQYYEEEERQRGNFPDRFSGHQFPNYSSELNVNALLLGDSALYLCASSLAGSDTQYFGPGTRLTVL.

The genes are TRBV5-1 and TRBJ1-3; TRBD1 might be the D (6 bases). Germline values: CDR1 SGHRS, CDR2 YFSETQ. Trimming left V 1 base short and J 4 bases short, with 9 bases between. This CDR3 has 14 amino acids. The CDR3 loop is CASSLTGYGNTIYF. CDR3 nucleotide sequence: TGCGCCAGCAGCTTGACAGGGTACGGAAACACCATATATTTT. Based on the CDR3 plus reference TRBV5-1 and TRBJ1-3, the full variable domain is KAGVTQTPRYLIKTRGQQVTLSCSPISGHRSVSWYQQTPGQGLQFLFEYFSETQRNKGNFPGRFSGRQFSNSRSEMNVSTLELGDSALYLCASSLTGYGNTIYFGEGSWLTVV.

The chain joins TRBV5-1 to TRBJ2-3; 8 positions agree with TRBD2. In germline, CDR1 is SGHRS, CDR2 YFSETQ. The V and J ends lost 0 bases and 4 bases, in that order; junction bases with no gene match: 4. The CDR3 totals 15 residues. The CDR3 sequence: CASSLAAGGADTQYF. The CDR3 DNA sequence: TGCGCCAGCAGCTTGGCCGCGGGGGGCGCAGATACGCAGTATTTT.

The gene calls are TRBV11-3 and TRBJ2-6, with D possibly being TRBD1 (6 bases). The CDR3 sequence is 17 residues long. V gave up 5 bases and J gave up 0 bases, with 14 bases separating them. Germline V gives CDR1 SGHNT, CDR2 YENEEA. The CDR3 loop is CASSGQTGSSGANVLTF. The CDR3 bases are TGTGCCAGCAGCGGACAAACAGGGAGCTCTGGGGCCAACGTCCTGACTTTC.

The chain has TRBV7-9 and TRBJ1-5, with D perhaps TRBD1 (5 bases). The CDR3 has 15 amino acids. V gave up 5 bases and J gave up 1 base, with 12 bases separating them. Germline CDR1 SEHNR, CDR2 FQNEAQ (reference sequence). CDR3 amino acids: CASSRDGGSNQPQHF. The CDR3 DNA reads as TGTGCCAGCAGCCGGGACGGGGGAAGCAATCAGCCCCAGCATTTT. The variable domain in full, with the rest retrieved from reference TRBV7-9 and TRBJ1-5, is DTGVSQNPRHKITKRGQNVTFRCDPISEHNRLYWYRQTLGQGPEFLTYFQNEAQLEKSRLLSDRFSAERPKGSFSTLEIQRTEQGDSAMYLCASSRDGGSNQPQHFGDGTRLSIL.

V is TRBV6-1 and J is TRBJ1-2; the D is unclear. V shed 8 bases and J shed 2 bases, with 6 bases lying between them. The germline V gene encodes CDR1 MNHNS and CDR2 SASEGT. The CDR3 totals 11 residues. The CDR3 region is CASAENYGYTF. The CDR3, as DNA: TGTGCCAGCGCGGAGAACTATGGCTACACCTTC.

J is TRBJ2-7 and V is TRBV5-4, with 9 bases that match TRBD2. The J segment lost 1 base and the V segment lost 3 bases, leaving 11 bases of the junction unmatched. The CDR3 covers 17 residues. Germline V gene lookup returns CDR1 SGHNT and CDR2 YYREEE (reference sequence). CDR3 loop: CASSSAIAGDASYEQYF. The CDR3 DNA follows: TGTGCCAGCAGCTCGGCTATAGCGGGGGACGCTTCCTACGAGCAGTACTTC.

The chain couples TRBV29-1 to TRBJ1-1; no firm D call. The CDR3 contains 15 residues. V dropped 8 bases and J dropped 2 bases, with 21 bases sitting between them. From germline, CDR1 is SQVTM and CDR2 ANQGSEA. CDR3 bases: TGCAGCATACGTACCGAGCCAAACCGAAACACTGAAGCTTTCTTT. Translation gives CSIRTEPNRNTEAFF.

V and J are TRBV6-1 and TRBJ1-2; perhaps TRBD1 as D (6 bases). CDR3 length: 15 amino acids. Germline lookup yields CDR1 MNHNS and CDR2 SASEGT. The V gene lost 1 base and the J gene lost 2 bases, with 11 bases spanning the gap. CDR3 protein: CASSEEGHFNYGYTF. In DNA, the CDR3 is TGTGCCAGCAGTGAAGAGGGACATTTCAACTATGGCTACACCTTC.

V gene TRBV5-1 combines with J gene TRBJ2-5; 7 nucleotides line up with TRBD2. Germline CDR1 SGHRS, CDR2 YFSETQ. This CDR3 comprises 13 residues. The V and J ends lost 1 base and 5 bases, in that order; junction bases with no gene match: 2. CDR3: CASSLWGGETQYF. The CDR3, as DNA: TGCGCCAGCAGCTTGTGGGGAGGGGAGACCCAGTACTTC.

The gene calls are TRBV6-1 and TRBJ1-5; 8 bases align to TRBD1. The CDR3 covers 17 residues. Unmatched junction bases numbered 10, after V lost 3 bases and J lost 3 bases. CDR1 and CDR2 (germline): MNHNS, SASEGT. The DNA for the CDR3 is TGTGCCAGCAGTGAGGGACAGGTCCGTGGAACCAATCAGCCCCAGCATTTT. Translating gives CASSEGQVRGTNQPQHF.

The chain employs TRBV11-3 and TRBJ2-5; 7 bases are a match to TRBD1. Germline-derived CDR1 and CDR2 are SGHNT and YENEEA. The trim removed 5 bases at V and 7 bases at J, leaving 7 bases unmatched. The CDR3 runs to 13 residues. The CDR3 DNA follows: TGTGCCAGCAGCAGGGACAGCCAGGGGACCCAGTACTTC. It specifies CASSRDSQGTQYF.

This clone was counted a few times. The J gene is TRBJ1-5, the V gene TRBV5-6; D remains ambiguous. From germline, CDR1 is SGHDT and CDR2 YYEEEE. Trimming cost V 1 base and J 0 bases, with 14 bases left between them. The CDR3 contains 17 residues. CDR3: CASSLSRAGGSNQPQHF. DNA of the CDR3: TGTGCCAGCAGCTTGTCCCGGGCAGGAGGTAGCAATCAGCCCCAGCATTTT.

The V gene is TRBV6-5, the J gene TRBJ2-3; D unclear. Trimming stripped 2 bases from V and 2 bases from J, with 5 bases between. CDR1 is MNHEY and CDR2 is SVGAGI in the germline V gene. The CDR3 covers 13 residues. CDR3 protein: CASSYTVTDTQYF. CDR3 DNA: TGTGCCAGCAGTTACACGGTCACAGATACGCAGTATTTT.

The chain couples TRBV3-1 (or the pseudogene TRBV3-2) to TRBJ2-7; 11 positions match TRBD2. Germline V lookup: CDR1 LGHDT, CDR2 YNNKEL (reference sequence). J lost 0 bases, V lost 4 bases, and 8 bases had no gene match. The CDR3 length is 17 residues. Written as DNA, the CDR3 is TGTGCCAGCAGCCGCGGACTAGCGGGCGATAACTCCTACGAGCAGTACTTC. It codes for CASSRGLAGDNSYEQYF.

V is TRBV14 and J is TRBJ2-7; D is perhaps TRBD2 (6 bases). Looked up from germline, CDR1 is SGHDN and CDR2 is FVKESK. The CDR3 length is 13 residues. The V end was cut by 1 base, the J end by 4 bases, with 8 bases between. The CDR3 nucleotides read TGTGCCAGCAGCCAAGGGGGGGTGTACGAGCAGTACTTC. Its translation is CASSQGGVYEQYF.

This rearrangement joins TRBV7-3 to TRBJ1-1; D is undetermined. Germline CDR1 SGHTA, CDR2 FQGTGA. V lost 3 bases and J lost 1, with 6 bases in between. The length of the CDR3 is 13 residues. The CDR3 nucleotides read TGTGCCAGCAGCTTGTTTCAGAACACTGAAGCTTTCTTT. Its protein is CASSLFQNTEAFF. Full variable domain (rest looked up from reference TRBV7-3 and TRBJ1-1): GAGVSQTPSNKVTEKGKYVELRCDPISGHTALYWYRQSLGQGPEFLIYFQGTGAADDSGLPNDRFFAVRPEGSVSTLKIQRTERGDSAVYLCASSLFQNTEAFFGQGTRLTVV.

For the CDR3, the DNA is TGTGCCAGCTCACCGAGTACAGATACGCAGTATTTT. Protein product: CASSPSTDTQYF. The chain recombines TRBV18 with TRBJ2-3, with D hard to call. Trimming removed 3 bases at V and 3 bases at J, with 4 bases between. CDR3 size: 12 residues. Germline V gene sequence: CDR1 KGHSH, CDR2 LQKENI.

The CDR3 bases are TGTGCCAGCAGTGAAGCTAAAGGGACTCGGACACCCCTCCACTTT. Translation gives CASSEAKGTRTPLHF. The chain joins TRBV6-1 to TRBJ1-6; a weak D match, TRBD1 (5 bases). The CDR3 has 15 amino acids. Between the trimmed V and J ends, which lost 0 bases and 11 bases, there was a span of 14 bases. Looked up from germline, CDR1 is MNHNS and CDR2 is SASEGT.

The chain is built from TRBV27 and TRBJ2-7; 8 bases agree with TRBD1. The CDR3 spans 15 residues. The germline V gene encodes CDR1 MNHEY and CDR2 SMNVEV (reference sequence). J gave up 2 bases and V 6 bases, and 9 bases lay outside the gene matches. Here the CDR3 reads CASRSLGTGAYEQYF. The CDR3 nucleotides are TGTGCCAGCAGAAGCCTCGGGACAGGAGCCTACGAGCAGTACTTC.

This sequence joins TRBV11-1 and TRBJ2-3; 10 nucleotides line up with TRBD2. The CDR3 loop spans 15 amino acids. Trimming cost V 0 bases and J 5 bases; bases outside gene matches: 2. CDR1 SGHAT and CDR2 FQDESV come from the germline V gene (reference sequence). This CDR3 reads CASSLASGRLDTQYF. CDR3 nucleotide sequence: TGTGCCAGCAGCTTAGCTAGCGGGAGGTTAGATACGCAGTATTTT.